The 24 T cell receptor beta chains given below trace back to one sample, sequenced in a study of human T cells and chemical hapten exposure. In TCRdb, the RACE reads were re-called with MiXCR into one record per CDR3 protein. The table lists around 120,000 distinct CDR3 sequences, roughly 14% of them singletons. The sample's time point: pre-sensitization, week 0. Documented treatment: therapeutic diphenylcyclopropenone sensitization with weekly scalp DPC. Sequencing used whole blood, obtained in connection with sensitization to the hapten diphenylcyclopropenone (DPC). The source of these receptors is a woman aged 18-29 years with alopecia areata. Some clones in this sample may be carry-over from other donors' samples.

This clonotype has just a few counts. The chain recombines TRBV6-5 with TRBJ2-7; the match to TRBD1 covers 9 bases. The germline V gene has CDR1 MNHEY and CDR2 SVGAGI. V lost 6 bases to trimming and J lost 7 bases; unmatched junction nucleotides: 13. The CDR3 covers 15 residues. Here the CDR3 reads CASSLFGQGRLEQYF. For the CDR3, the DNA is TGTGCCAGCAGCCTCTTCGGACAGGGGAGGCTTGAGCAGTACTTC.

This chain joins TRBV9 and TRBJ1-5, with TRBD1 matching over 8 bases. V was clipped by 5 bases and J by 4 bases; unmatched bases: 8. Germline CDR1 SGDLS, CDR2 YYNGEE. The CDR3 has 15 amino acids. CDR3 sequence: CASSYGQGGNQPQHF. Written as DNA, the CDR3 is TGTGCCAGCAGTTACGGACAGGGTGGGAATCAGCCCCAGCATTTT.

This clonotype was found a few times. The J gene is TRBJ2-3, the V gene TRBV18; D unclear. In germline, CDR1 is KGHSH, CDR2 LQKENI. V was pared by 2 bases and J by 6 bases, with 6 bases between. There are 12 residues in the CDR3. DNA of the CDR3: TGTGCCAGCTCACCAAGTGACGATACGCAGTATTTT. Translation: CASSPSDDTQYF.

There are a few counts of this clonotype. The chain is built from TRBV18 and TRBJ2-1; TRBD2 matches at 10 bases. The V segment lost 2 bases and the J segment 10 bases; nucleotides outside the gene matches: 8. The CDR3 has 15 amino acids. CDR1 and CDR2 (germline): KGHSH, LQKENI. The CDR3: CASSPDSGGAGEQFF. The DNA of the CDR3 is TGTGCCAGCTCACCAGACAGCGGGGGGGCAGGAGAGCAGTTCTTC.

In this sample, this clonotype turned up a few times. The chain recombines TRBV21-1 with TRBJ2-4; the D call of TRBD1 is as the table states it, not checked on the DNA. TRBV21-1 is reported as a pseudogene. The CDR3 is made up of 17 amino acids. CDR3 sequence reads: CASRFKPRGVAKNIQYF. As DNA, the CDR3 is TGTGCCAGCAGATTCAAACCCCGGGGAGTAGCCAAAAACATTCAGTACTTC.

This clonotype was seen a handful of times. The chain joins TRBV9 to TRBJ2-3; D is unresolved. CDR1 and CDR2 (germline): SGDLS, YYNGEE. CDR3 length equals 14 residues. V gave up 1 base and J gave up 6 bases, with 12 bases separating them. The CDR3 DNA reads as TGTGCCAGCAGCGTAAGGCAGAATACTGATACGCAGTATTTT. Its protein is CASSVRQNTDTQYF.

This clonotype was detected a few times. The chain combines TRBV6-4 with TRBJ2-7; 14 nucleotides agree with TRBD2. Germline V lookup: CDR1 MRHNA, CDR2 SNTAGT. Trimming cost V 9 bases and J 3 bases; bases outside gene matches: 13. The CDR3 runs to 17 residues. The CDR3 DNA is TGTGCCAGGGGGACTAGCGGGGGCCCGTTACGACACTACGAGCAGTACTTC. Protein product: CARGTSGGPLRHYEQYF.

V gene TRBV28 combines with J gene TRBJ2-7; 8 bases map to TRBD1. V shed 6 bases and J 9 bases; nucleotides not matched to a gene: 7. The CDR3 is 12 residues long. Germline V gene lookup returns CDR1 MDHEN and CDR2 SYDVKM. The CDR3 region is CASSRGQGRQYF. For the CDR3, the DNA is TGTGCCAGCAGCCGCGGACAGGGAAGGCAGTACTTC.

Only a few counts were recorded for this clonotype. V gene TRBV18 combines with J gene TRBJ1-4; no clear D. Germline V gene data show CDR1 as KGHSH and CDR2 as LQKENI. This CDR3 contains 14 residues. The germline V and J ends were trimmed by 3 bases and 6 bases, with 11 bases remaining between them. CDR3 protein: CASSPPGEDEKLFF. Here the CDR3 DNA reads TGTGCCAGCTCACCGCCCGGAGAGGATGAAAAACTGTTTTTT.

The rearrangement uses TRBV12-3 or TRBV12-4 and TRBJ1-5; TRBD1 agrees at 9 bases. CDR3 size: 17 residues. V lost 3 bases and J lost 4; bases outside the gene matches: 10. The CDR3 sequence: CASSFPHTQGANQPQHF. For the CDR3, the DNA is TGTGCCAGCAGTTTTCCCCACACACAGGGGGCAAATCAGCCCCAGCATTTT.

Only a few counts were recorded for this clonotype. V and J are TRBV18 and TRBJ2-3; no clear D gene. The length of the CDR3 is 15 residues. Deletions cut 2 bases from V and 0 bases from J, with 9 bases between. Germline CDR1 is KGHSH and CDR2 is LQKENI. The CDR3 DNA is TGTGCCAGCTCACCAGCGGCCACCAGCACAGATACGCAGTATTTT. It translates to CASSPAATSTDTQYF.

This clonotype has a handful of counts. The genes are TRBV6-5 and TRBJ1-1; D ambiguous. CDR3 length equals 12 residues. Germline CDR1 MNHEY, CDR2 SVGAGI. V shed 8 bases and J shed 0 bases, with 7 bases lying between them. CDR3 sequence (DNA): TGTGCCAGCCGGTCTTTGAACACTGAAGCTTTCTTT. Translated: CASRSLNTEAFF.

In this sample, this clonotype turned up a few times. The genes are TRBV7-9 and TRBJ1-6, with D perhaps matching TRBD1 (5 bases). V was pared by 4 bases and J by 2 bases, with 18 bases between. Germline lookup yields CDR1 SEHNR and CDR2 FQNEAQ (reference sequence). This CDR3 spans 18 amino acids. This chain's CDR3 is CASSSNPTDLPYNSPLHF. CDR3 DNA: TGTGCCAGCAGCTCAAACCCGACAGATTTACCCTATAATTCACCCCTCCACTTT.

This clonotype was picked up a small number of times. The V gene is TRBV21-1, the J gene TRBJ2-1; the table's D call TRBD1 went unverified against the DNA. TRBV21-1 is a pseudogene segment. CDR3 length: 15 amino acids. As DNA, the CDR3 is TGTGCCAGCACCCCGGGCGGGCTCAAAGGGGATGAGCAGTTCTTC. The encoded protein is CASTPGGLKGDEQFF.

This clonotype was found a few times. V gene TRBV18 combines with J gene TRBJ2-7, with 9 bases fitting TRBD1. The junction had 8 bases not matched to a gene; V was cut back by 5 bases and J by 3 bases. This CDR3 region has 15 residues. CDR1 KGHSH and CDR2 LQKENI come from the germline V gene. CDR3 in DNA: TGTGCCAGCTCAGACCAGGGGACAGGGTTCTACGAGCAGTACTTC. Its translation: CASSDQGTGFYEQYF.

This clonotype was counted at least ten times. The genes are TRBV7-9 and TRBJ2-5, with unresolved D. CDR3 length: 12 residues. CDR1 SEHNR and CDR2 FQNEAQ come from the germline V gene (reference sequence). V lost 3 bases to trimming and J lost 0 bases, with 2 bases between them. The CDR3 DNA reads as TGTGCCAGCAGCTTGCACCAAGAGACCCAGTACTTC. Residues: CASSLHQETQYF.

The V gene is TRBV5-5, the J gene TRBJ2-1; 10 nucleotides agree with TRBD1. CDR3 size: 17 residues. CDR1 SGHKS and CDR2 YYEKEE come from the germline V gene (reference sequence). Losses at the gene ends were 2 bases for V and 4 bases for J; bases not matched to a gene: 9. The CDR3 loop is CASSFPTGGMIYNEQFF. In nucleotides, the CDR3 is TGTGCCAGCAGCTTCCCGACAGGGGGCATGATTTACAATGAGCAGTTCTTC.

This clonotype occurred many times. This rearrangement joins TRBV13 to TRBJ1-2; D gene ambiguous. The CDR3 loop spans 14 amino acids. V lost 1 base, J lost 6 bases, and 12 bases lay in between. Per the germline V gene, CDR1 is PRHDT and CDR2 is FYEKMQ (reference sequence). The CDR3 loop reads CASSLVGRSHGYTF. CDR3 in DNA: TGTGCCAGCAGCTTAGTTGGCAGATCCCATGGCTACACCTTC.

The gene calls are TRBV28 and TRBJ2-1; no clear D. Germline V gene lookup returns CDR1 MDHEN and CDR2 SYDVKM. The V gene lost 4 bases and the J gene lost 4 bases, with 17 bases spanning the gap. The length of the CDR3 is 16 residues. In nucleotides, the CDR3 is TGTGCCAGCAGTTCCACTCCCCGTATCCTTTACAATGAGCAGTTCTTC. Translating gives CASSSTPRILYNEQFF.

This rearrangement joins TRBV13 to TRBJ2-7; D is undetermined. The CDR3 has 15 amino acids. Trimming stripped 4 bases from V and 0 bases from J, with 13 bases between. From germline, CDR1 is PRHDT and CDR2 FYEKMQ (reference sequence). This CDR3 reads CASSSGVLTSYEQYF. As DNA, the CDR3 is TGTGCCAGCAGCTCTGGGGTGCTAACCTCCTACGAGCAGTACTTC.

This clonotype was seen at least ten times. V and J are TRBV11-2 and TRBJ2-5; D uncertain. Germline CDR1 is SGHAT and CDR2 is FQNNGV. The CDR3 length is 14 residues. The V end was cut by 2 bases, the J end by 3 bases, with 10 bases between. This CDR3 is CASSLYVSEETQYF. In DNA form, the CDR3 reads TGTGCCAGCAGCTTATACGTCAGCGAAGAGACCCAGTACTTC.

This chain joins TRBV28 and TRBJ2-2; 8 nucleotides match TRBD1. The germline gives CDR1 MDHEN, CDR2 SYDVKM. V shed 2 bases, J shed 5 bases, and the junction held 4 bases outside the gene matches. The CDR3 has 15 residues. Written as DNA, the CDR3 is TGTGCCAGCAGTTTACAGGGACAGGAAACCGGGGAGCTGTTTTTT. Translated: CASSLQGQETGELFF. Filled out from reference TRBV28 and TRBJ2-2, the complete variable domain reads DVKVTQSSRYLVKRTGEKVFLECVQDMDHENMFWYRQDPGLGLRLIYFSYDVKMKEKGDIPEGYSVSREKKERFSLILESASTNQTSMYLCASSLQGQETGELFFGEGSRLTVL.

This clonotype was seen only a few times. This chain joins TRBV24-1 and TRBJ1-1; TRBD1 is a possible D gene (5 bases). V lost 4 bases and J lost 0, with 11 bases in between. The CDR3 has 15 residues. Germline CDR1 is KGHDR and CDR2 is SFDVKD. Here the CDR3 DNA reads TGTGCCACCAGTGACAACAGGAGGGTGAACACTGAAGCTTTCTTT. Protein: CATSDNRRVNTEAFF.

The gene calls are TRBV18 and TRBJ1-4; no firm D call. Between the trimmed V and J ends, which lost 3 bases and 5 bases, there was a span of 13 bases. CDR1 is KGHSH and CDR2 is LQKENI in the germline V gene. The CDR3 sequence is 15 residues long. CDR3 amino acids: CASSPTGAWNEKLFF. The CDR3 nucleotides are TGTGCCAGCTCACCTACCGGTGCGTGGAATGAAAAACTGTTTTTT.